One sample yielded the 20 T cell receptor beta chains listed below, sequenced in a study of T cell repertoires in aging, cancer and after chemotherapy. TRB rearrangements spanning V, D and J were amplified using mixed TRB-A/B primers. TCRdb reprocessed the multiplex PCR reads with MiXCR, giving one entry per CDR3 protein. The table has around 500 distinct CDR3 sequences, less than 20% seen once; the top ten hold about 24%. TCR beta rearrangements were amplified from peripheral blood genomic DNA. Sequenced: blood. All receptors derive from a human donor with a solid tumor.

J is TRBJ2-5 and V is TRBV7-3; 13 bases fit TRBD2. V shed 4 bases, J shed 2 bases, and the junction held 13 bases outside the gene matches. CDR3 length equals 19 residues. From germline, CDR1 is SGHTA and CDR2 FQGTGA. CDR3 residues: CASSSGTSGTWGLQETQYF. In DNA, the CDR3 is TGTGCCAGCAGCTCCGGGACTAGCGGGACTTGGGGCCTTCAAGAGACCCAGTACTTC.

This clonotype is classed as large (0.1 to 1%). The gene calls are TRBV15 and TRBJ2-3; tentative D call: TRBD1 (5 bases). The length of the CDR3 is 16 residues. With 0 bases removed from V and 3 bases from J, the gap between germline ends came to 13 bases. Germline V CDR1 and CDR2: LNHNV, YYDKDF (reference sequence). This CDR3 reads CATSRDPRAKTDTQYF. Written as DNA, the CDR3 is TGTGCCACCAGCAGAGACCCCAGGGCGAAGACAGATACGCAGTATTTT.

This clonotype was found a few times. This chain's CDR3 is CASSLGGLSSYEGYF. DNA for the CDR3: TGTGCCAGCAGCTTGGGTGGACTATCCTCTTATGAGGGGTACTTC. The genes are TRBV5-5 and TRBJ2-4; D is possibly TRBD2 (6 bases). Germline V CDR1 and CDR2: SGHKS, YYEKEE (reference sequence). This CDR3 is built from 15 residues. V was shortened by 0 bases and J by 15 bases, with 22 bases between the two germline ends.

This clonotype is large. The chain is built from TRBV11-2 and TRBJ2-7; no reliable D call. This CDR3 has 15 amino acids. Germline V gene lookup returns CDR1 SGHAT and CDR2 FQNNGV. The V end lost 4 bases, the J end lost 0 bases, and 13 bases lay between the germline ends. The CDR3 nucleotides read TGTGCCAGCAGCTCCTCGGCGGCGAGCTCCTACGAGCAGTACTTC. Protein sequence: CASSSSAASSYEQYF.

The gene calls are TRBV5-4 and TRBJ2-1, with 10 bases matching TRBD2. Trimming at V came to 3 bases and at J to 0 bases, leaving 3 bases not matched to a gene. This CDR3 has 16 amino acids. Germline V CDR1 and CDR2: SGHNT, YYREEE (reference sequence). Here the CDR3 reads CASSSASGSSYNEQFF. The CDR3 coding sequence is TGTGCCAGCAGCTCAGCTAGCGGGAGCTCCTACAATGAGCAGTTCTTC.

The J gene is TRBJ1-6, the V gene TRBV5-8, with TRBD1 matching 8 bases. CDR3 length equals 14 residues. V lost 5 bases and J lost 10; bases outside the gene matches: 8. Germline lookup yields CDR1 SGHTS and CDR2 YDEGEE. The CDR3 region has the DNA TGTGCCAGCAGTCTTGGACAGGGAAGATCACCCCTCCACTTT. Encoded protein: CASSLGQGRSPLHF.

The CDR3 here is CASRLSGQETQYF. DNA for the CDR3: TGTGCCAGCCGGCTTAGCGGCCAAGAGACCCAGTACTTC. The gene calls are TRBV28 and TRBJ2-5; D is perhaps TRBD2 (6 bases). The CDR3 runs to 13 residues. V was shortened by 8 bases and J by 1 base, with 11 bases between the two germline ends. Germline assignment: CDR1 MDHEN and CDR2 SYDVKM.

By frequency in the sample, this clonotype is large. This rearrangement joins TRBV6-2 or TRBV6-3 to TRBJ1-1; D unresolved. V lost 5 bases and J lost 8, with 9 bases in between. CDR1 MNHEY and CDR2 SVGEGT come from the germline V gene. This CDR3 comprises 11 residues. CDR3 loop: CASSAGLEAFF. The CDR3 region has the DNA TGTGCCAGCAGTGCGGGGTTAGAAGCTTTCTTT.

By proportion, this clonotype is large. The gene calls are TRBV5-4 and TRBJ2-2, with D uncertain. Trimming removed 4 bases at V and 7 bases at J, with 14 bases between. CDR3 length: 14 residues. Germline V CDR1 and CDR2: SGHNT, YYREEE (reference sequence). The CDR3 sequence: CASSRGPLGGELFF. DNA of the CDR3: TGTGCCAGCAGCCGCGGACCCCTTGGCGGGGAGCTGTTTTTT.

This clonotype was seen a handful of times. The chain employs TRBV6-5 and TRBJ2-3, with 11 nucleotides matching TRBD2. Per germline, CDR1 MNHEY and CDR2 SVGAGI. The CDR3 is 17 amino acids. The V gene end was trimmed by 6 bases and the J gene end by 4 bases; junction bases not matched to a gene: 12. CDR3 in DNA: TGTGCCAGCAGCGAAGAGGTTAGCGGGAGGGTAGCAGATACGCAGTATTTT. Its translation: CASSEEVSGRVADTQYF.

This clonotype was detected once. Possible read error: a much larger clone is one base away. V gene TRBV7-9 combines with J gene TRBJ2-1, with D unresolved. The CDR3 contains 14 residues. V lost 7 bases, J lost 0 bases, and 10 bases lay in between. Germline V gene lookup returns CDR1 SEHNR and CDR2 FQNEAQ (reference sequence). The CDR3 loop reads CASMGAYSYNEQFF. DNA of the CDR3: TGTGCCAGCATGGGTGCCTACTCCTACAATGAGCAGTTCTTC. The variable domain in full, with the rest retrieved from reference TRBV7-9 and TRBJ2-1, is DTGVSQNPRHKITKRGQNVTFRCDPISEHNRLYWYRQTLGQGPEFLTYFQNEAQLEKSRLLSDRFSAERPKGSFSTLEIQRTEQGDSAMYLCASMGAYSYNEQFFGPGTRLTVL.

This clonotype is large (0.1 to 1%) in the sample. The gene calls are TRBV5-6 and TRBJ1-4; D not certain. The CDR3 loop spans 10 amino acids. The V gene lost 0 bases and the J gene lost 9 bases, with 0 bases spanning the gap. Germline assignment: CDR1 SGHDT and CDR2 YYEEEE. In DNA, the CDR3 is TGTGCCAGCAGCTTGGAAAAACTGTTTTTT. Its protein product is CASSLEKLFF.

V usage is TRBV11-2 and J usage is TRBJ2-2; a possible D gene is TRBD1 (6 bases). CDR3 length: 14 residues. Germline CDR1 SGHAT, CDR2 FQNNGV. The V gene lost 5 bases and the J gene lost 3 bases, with 10 bases spanning the gap. In DNA, the CDR3 is TGTGCCAGCAGCGACAGGTCGTACACCGGGGAGCTGTTTTTT. Its translation: CASSDRSYTGELFF.

In its sample, this clonotype ranks as large. The chain combines TRBV5-4 with TRBJ2-7; D remains unclear. Between the trimmed V and J ends, which lost 0 bases and 0 bases, there was a span of 10 bases. The CDR3 loop spans 15 amino acids. CDR1 SGHNT and CDR2 YYREEE come from the germline V gene (reference sequence). The CDR3 bases are TGTGCCAGCAGCTTGGGGCAGGCCAGCTCCTACGAGCAGTACTTC. It codes for CASSLGQASSYEQYF.

This clonotype is large in the sample. V usage is TRBV27 and J usage is TRBJ2-1, with 9 nucleotides matching TRBD1. V lost 3 bases to trimming and J lost 6 bases; unmatched junction nucleotides: 3. Germline lookup yields CDR1 MNHEY and CDR2 SMNVEV (reference sequence). CDR3 size: 14 residues. DNA for the CDR3: TGTGCCAGCAGTTTGGGGACAGGGCCCAATGAGCAGTTCTTC. This encodes CASSLGTGPNEQFF.

This clonotype has more than one count but fewer than ten. The gene calls are TRBV28 and TRBJ1-3; maybe TRBD1 (6 bases). The CDR3 extends over 15 amino acids. V was trimmed by 5 bases and J by 3 bases, leaving 14 bases between them. The germline V gene encodes CDR1 MDHEN and CDR2 SYDVKM. The CDR3 protein is CASSLGGRVGNTIYF. DNA for the CDR3: TGTGCCAGCAGTCTAGGGGGGAGGGTTGGAAACACCATATATTTT.

The chain is built from TRBV5-1 and TRBJ1-4; 7 nucleotides line up with TRBD1. Germline loops: CDR1 SGHRS, CDR2 YFSETQ. The V and J ends lost 3 bases and 3 bases, in that order; junction bases with no gene match: 8. The CDR3 runs 16 residues. The CDR3 DNA reads TGCGCCAGCAGCTGGAGGGGGCGGGATGCTAATGAAAAACTGTTTTTT. Protein product: CASSWRGRDANEKLFF.

Within the sample, this clonotype is large. The chain couples TRBV19 to TRBJ1-2, with 11 bases matching TRBD1. Germline trimming cut 5 bases from V and 0 bases from J; bases unmatched to any gene: 8. Germline CDR1 reads LNHDA; CDR2 reads SQIVND (reference sequence). The CDR3 length is 17 residues. Written as DNA, the CDR3 is TGTGCCAGTAGTTCCCGGGACAGGGGGGAAACTAACTATGGCTACACCTTC. As protein: CASSSRDRGETNYGYTF.

By share, this clonotype counts as large. The genes are TRBV7-6 and TRBJ2-1, with TRBD2 matching 9 bases. The CDR3 spans 14 residues. Unmatched junction bases numbered 4, after V lost 5 bases and J lost 5 bases. Germline assignment: CDR1 SGHVS and CDR2 FNYEAQ. The CDR3 nucleotides read TGTGCCAGCAGCCCCCAGCGGGGGGACAATGAGCAGTTCTTC. Protein product: CASSPQRGDNEQFF.

CDR3 nucleotide sequence: TGTGCCAGCTCCCAATGGCCACAGGGGCCTGCAACTAATGAAAAACTGTTTTTT. It translates to CASSQWPQGPATNEKLFF. J is TRBJ1-4 and V is TRBV18; TRBD1 matches at 7 bases. V lost 6 bases to trimming and J lost 0 bases; unmatched junction nucleotides: 13. The CDR3 contains 18 residues. Germline values: CDR1 KGHSH, CDR2 LQKENI.